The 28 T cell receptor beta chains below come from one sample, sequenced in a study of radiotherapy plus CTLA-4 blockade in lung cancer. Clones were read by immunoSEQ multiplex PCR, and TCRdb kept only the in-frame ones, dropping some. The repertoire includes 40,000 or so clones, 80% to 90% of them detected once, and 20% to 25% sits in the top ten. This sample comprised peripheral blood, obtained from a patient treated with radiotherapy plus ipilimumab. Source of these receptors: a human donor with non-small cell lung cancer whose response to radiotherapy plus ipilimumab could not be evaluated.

CDR3 coding DNA: TGTGCCAGCAGTTTAACCACACGCTACGAGCAGTACTTC. Translating it yields CASSLTTRYEQYF. This chain uses TRBV27 with TRBJ2-7; the D is unclear. Germline assignment: CDR1 MNHEY and CDR2 SMNVEV (reference sequence). The CDR3 totals 13 residues. Trimming removed 2 bases at V and 3 bases at J, with 8 bases between.

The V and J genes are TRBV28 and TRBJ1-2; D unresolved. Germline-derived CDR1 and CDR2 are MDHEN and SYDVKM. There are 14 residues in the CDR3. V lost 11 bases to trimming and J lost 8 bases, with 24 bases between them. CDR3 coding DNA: TGTGCCGCCGACTCGGGGTATGCAATCCGGGGCTACACCTTC. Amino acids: CAADSGYAIRGYTF.

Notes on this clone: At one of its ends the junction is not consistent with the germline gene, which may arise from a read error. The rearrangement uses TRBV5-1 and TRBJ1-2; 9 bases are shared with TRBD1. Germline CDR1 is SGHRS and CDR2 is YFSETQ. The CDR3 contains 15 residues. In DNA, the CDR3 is TGCACCAGCAGCTTGGGGGCACAGGGGGCTGGCGGCTACACCTTC. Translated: CTSSLGAQGAGGYTF.

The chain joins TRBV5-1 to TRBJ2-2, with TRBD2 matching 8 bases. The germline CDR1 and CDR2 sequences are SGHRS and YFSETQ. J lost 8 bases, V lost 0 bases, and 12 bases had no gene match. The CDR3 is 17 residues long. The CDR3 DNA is TGCGCCAGCAGCTTGGCCATGGCGGGAGGACTCCGGGGGGAGCTGTTTTTT. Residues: CASSLAMAGGLRGELFF.

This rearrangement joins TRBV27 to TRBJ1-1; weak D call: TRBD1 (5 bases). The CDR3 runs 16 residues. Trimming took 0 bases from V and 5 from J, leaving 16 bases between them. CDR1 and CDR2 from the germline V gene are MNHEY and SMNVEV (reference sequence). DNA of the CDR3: TGTGCCAGCAGTTTATCCGGTATGGGAGGGGAGACTGAAGCTTTCTTT. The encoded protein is CASSLSGMGGETEAFF.

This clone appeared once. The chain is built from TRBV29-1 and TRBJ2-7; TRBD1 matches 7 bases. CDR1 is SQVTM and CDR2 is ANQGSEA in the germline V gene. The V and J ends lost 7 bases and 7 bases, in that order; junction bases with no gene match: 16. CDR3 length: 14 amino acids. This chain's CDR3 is CSARSSGGSSEQYF. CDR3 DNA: TGCAGCGCTCGGTCCTCAGGGGGTTCATCGGAGCAGTACTTC.

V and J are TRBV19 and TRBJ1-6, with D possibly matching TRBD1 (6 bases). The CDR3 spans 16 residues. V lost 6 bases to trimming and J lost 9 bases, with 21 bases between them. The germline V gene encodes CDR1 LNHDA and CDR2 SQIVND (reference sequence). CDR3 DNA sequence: TGTGCCAGTAGCCAAGCAAGAGACACCAGGGGTTCACCCCTCCACTTT. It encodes CASSQARDTRGSPLHF.

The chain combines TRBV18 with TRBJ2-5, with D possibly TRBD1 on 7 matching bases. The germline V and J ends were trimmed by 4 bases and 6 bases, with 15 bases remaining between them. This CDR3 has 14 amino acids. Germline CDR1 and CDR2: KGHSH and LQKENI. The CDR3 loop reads CASSLPAGGKTQYF. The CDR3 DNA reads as TGTGCCAGCTCACTCCCCGCAGGGGGGAAGACCCAGTACTTC.

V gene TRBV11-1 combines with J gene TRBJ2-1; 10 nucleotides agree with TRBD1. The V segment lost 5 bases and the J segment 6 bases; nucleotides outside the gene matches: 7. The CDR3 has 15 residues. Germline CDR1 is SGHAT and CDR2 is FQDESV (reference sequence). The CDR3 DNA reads TGTGCCAGCAGCGACCGGGACAGGGGTGGCAATGAGCAGTTCTTC. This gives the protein CASSDRDRGGNEQFF.

The CDR3 nucleotides read TGCGCCAGCAGCTTGAGAACTAACCGGGTGGGTGAGCAGTTCTTC. Translation: CASSLRTNRVGEQFF. V and J are TRBV5-1 and TRBJ2-1; D gene unclear. V was shortened by 1 base and J by 9 bases, with 17 bases between the two germline ends. The CDR3 has 15 residues. Per germline, CDR1 SGHRS and CDR2 YFSETQ.

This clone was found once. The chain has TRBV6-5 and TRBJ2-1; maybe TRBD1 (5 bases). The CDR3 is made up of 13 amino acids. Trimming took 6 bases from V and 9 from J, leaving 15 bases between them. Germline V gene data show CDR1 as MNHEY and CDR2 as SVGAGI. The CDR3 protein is CASSQEQRGEQFF. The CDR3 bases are TGTGCCAGCAGCCAAGAGCAAAGGGGTGAGCAGTTCTTC.

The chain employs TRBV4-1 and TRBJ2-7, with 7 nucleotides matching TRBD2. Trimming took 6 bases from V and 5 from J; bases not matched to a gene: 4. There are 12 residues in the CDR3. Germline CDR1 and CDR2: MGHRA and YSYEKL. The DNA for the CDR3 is TGCGCCAGCAGGAGCGGGACCGACGAGCAGTACTTC. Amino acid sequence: CASRSGTDEQYF.

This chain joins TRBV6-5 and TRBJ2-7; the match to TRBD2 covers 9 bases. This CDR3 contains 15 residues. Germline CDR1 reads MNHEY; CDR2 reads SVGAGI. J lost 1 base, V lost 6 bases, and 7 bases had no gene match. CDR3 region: CASRRGGGASYEQYF. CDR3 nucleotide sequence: TGTGCCAGCAGGCGGGGGGGAGGTGCTTCCTACGAGCAGTACTTC.

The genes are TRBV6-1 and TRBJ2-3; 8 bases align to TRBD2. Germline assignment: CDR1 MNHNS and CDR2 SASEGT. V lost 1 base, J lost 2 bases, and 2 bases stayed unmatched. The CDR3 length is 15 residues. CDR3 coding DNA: TGTGCCAGCAGTGAAGGTAGCGGGGCCACAGATACGCAGTATTTT. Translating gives CASSEGSGATDTQYF.

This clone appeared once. CDR3 in amino acids: CASNPADSLFYGYTF. CDR3 DNA: TGTGCCAGCAACCCGGCGGACAGTTTATTCTATGGCTACACCTTC. The chain joins TRBV6-6 to TRBJ1-2; tentatively, D is TRBD1 (6 bases). Trimming pared 7 bases from V and 4 bases from J, leaving 19 bases between. The CDR3 has 15 amino acids. Germline V gene data show CDR1 as MNHNY and CDR2 as SVGAGI (reference sequence).

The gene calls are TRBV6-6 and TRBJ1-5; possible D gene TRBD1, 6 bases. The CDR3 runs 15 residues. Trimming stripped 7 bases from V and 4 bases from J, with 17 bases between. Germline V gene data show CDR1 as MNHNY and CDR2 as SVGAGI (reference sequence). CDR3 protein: CASKDSGIENQPQHF. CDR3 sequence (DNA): TGTGCCAGCAAGGACAGCGGCATAGAAAATCAGCCCCAGCATTTT.

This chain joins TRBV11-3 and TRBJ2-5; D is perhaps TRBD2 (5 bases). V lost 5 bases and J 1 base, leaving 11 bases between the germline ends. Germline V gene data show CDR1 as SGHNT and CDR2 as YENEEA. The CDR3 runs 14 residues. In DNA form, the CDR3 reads TGTGCCAGCAGCAACCCGGGGATCCAAGAGACCCAGTACTTC. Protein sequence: CASSNPGIQETQYF.

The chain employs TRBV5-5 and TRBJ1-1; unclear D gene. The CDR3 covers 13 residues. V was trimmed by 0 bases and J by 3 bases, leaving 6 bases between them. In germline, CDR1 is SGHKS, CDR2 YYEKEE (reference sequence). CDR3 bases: TGTGCCAGCAGCTTGGAGGCGGACACTGAAGCTTTCTTT. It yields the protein CASSLEADTEAFF.

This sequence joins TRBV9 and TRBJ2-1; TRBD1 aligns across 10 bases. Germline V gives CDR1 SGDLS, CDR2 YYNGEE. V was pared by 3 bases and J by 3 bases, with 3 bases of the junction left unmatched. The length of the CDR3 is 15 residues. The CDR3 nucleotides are TGTGCCAGCAGCGCCGGGACAGGGGTCTACAATGAGCAGTTCTTC. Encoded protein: CASSAGTGVYNEQFF.

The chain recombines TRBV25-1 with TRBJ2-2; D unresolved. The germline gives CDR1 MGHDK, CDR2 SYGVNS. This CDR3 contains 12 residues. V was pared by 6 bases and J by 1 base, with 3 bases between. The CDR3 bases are TGTGCCAGCAGACAGAACACCGGGGAGCTGTTTTTT. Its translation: CASRQNTGELFF.

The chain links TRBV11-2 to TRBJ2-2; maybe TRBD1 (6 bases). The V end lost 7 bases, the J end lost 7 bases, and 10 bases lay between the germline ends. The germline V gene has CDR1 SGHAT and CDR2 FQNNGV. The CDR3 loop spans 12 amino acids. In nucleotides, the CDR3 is TGTGCCAGCACCGTAGGGGGCGGGGAGCTGTTTTTT. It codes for CASTVGGGELFF. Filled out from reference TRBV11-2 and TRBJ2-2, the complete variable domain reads EAGVAQSPRYKIIEKRQSVAFWCNPISGHATLYWYQQILGQGPKLLIQFQNNGVVDDSQLPKDRFSAERLKGVDSTLKIQPAKLEDSAVYLCASTVGGGELFFGEGSRLTVL.

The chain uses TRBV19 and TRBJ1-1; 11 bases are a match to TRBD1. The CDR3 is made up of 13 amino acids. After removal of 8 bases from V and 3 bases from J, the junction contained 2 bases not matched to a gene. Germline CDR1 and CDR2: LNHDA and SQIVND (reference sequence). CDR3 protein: CASRGQGDTEAFF. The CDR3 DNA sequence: TGTGCCAGTCGGGGACAGGGGGACACTGAAGCTTTCTTT.

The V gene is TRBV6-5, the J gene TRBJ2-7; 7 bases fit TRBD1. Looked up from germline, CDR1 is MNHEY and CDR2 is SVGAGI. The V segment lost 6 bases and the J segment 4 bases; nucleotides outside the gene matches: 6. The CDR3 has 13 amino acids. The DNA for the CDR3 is TGTGCCAGCAGCCACGGGACAGAGTACGAGCAGTACTTC. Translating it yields CASSHGTEYEQYF.

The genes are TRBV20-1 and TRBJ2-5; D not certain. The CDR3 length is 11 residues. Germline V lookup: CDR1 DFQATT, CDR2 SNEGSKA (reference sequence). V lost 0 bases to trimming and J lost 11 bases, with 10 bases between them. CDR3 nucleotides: TGCAGTGCTAGAGATGTCGAGCGTCAGTACTTC. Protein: CSARDVERQYF.

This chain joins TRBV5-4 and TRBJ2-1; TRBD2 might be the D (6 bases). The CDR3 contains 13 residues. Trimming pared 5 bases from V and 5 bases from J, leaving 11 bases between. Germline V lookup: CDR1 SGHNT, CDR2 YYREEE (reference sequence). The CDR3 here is CASRGGPHNEQFF. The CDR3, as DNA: TGTGCCAGCAGGGGGGGTCCCCACAATGAGCAGTTCTTC.

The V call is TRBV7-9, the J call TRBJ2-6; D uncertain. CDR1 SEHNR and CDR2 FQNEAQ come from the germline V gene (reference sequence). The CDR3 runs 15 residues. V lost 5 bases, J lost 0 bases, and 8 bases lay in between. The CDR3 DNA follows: TGTGCCAGCAGCCCCGGTAGCTCTGGGGCCAACGTCCTGACTTTC. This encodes CASSPGSSGANVLTF. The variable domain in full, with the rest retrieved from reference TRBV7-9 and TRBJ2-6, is DTGVSQNPRHKITKRGQNVTFRCDPISEHNRLYWYRQTLGQGPEFLTYFQNEAQLEKSRLLSDRFSAERPKGSFSTLEIQRTEQGDSAMYLCASSPGSSGANVLTFGAGSRLTVL.

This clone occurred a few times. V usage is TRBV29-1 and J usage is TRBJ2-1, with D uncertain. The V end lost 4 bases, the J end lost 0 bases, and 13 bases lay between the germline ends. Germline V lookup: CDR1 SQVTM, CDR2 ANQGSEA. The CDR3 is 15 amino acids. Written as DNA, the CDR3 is TGCAGCGTTGTGTGGCTTGCCAGCTCCTACAATGAGCAGTTCTTC. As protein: CSVVWLASSYNEQFF.

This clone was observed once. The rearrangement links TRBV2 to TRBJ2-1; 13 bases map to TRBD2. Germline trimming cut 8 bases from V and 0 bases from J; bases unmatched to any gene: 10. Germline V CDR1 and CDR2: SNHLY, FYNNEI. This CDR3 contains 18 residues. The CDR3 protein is CASSAGLAGLSSYNEQFF. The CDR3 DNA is TGTGCCAGCTCAGCGGGACTAGCGGGGCTTAGCTCCTACAATGAGCAGTTCTTC. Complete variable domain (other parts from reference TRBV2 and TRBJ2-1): EPEVTQTPSHQVTQMGQEVILRCVPISNHLYFYWYRQILGQKVEFLVSFYNNEISEKSEIFDDQFSVERPDGSNFTLKIRSTKLEDSAMYFCASSAGLAGLSSYNEQFFGPGTRLTVL.